The present T cell receptor beta chain was sequenced within a study of OX40 agonist ivuxolimab in advanced cancers. About the research overall: The eligibility criteria allowed prior anti-PD-1, anti-PD-L1 or anti-CTLA-4 therapy, and around 38% had some.

Comments on this clone: Its antigen is as yet unknown.

TCRdb keeps only in-frame clones here, not all; method: immunoSEQ multiplex PCR. The profile shows about 24,000 clones, more than 80% of them singletons. The study's findings and limits: Clones of CD4+ and CD8+ blood T cells grew by week 6 at doses of 0.1 to 3.0 mg/kg.

After removal of 2 bases from V and 4 bases from J, the junction contained 3 bases not matched to a gene. The CDR3 totals 15 residues. Looked up from germline, CDR1 is SGDLS and CDR2 is YYNGEE. Sample: CD4+ or CD8+ T cells sorted from blood, taken in a trial of the OX40 agonist ivuxolimab. The receptor was derived from an adult with an advanced solid tumor such as melanoma, head and neck, liver or kidney cancer. The rearrangement uses TRBV9 and TRBJ1-6; 7 bases are a match to TRBD1. CDR3 in amino acids: CASSVRDRYNSPLHF. The CDR3 region has the DNA TGTGCCAGCAGCGTCCGGGACAGATATAATTCACCCCTCCACTTT.